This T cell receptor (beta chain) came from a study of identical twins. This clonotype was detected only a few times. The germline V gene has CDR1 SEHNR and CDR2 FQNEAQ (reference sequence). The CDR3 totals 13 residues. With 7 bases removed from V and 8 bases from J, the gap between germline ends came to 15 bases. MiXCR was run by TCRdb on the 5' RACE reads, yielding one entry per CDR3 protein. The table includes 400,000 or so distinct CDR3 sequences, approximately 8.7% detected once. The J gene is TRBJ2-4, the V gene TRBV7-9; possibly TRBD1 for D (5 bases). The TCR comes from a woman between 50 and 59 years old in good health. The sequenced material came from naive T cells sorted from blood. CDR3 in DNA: TGTGCCAGCACGGACATACGGTGGGACATTCAGTACTTC. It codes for CASTDIRWDIQYF.